A single sample is the source of the 13 T cell receptor beta chains below, sequenced in a study of response to subunit inactivated influenza vaccine. TCRdb reprocessed the RT-PCR reads with MiXCR, giving one entry per CDR3 protein. The sample yields around 750,000 distinct CDR3 sequences, around 20% seen once. The material was PBMCs from blood, obtained less than 6 days after vaccination. The receptor set was obtained from a man between 50 and 59 years old who received an inactivated influenza vaccine.

This clonotype was observed many times. The V gene is TRBV5-6, the J gene TRBJ2-5; the D gene is possibly TRBD2 (6 bases). Trimming took 1 base from V and 4 from J, leaving 20 bases between them. Per the germline V gene, CDR1 is SGHDT and CDR2 is YYEEEE. This CDR3 has 17 amino acids. CDR3 bases: TGTGCCAGCAGCTTGTGGGGACTCTCTTCCCTAAGAGAGACCCAGTACTTC. This sequence encodes CASSLWGLSSLRETQYF.

This clonotype was found a few times. The chain joins TRBV25-1 to TRBJ1-6, with D tentatively TRBD1 (6 bases). This CDR3 contains 17 residues. V was trimmed by 2 bases and J by 10 bases, leaving 21 bases between them. Germline V CDR1 and CDR2: MGHDK, SYGVNS. The CDR3 sequence: CASSETDSSLFGSPLHF. Written as DNA, the CDR3 is TGTGCCAGCAGTGAAACGGACAGCTCATTATTTGGGTCACCCCTCCACTTT.

CDR3 protein: CSAQTLAGGTDTQYF. DNA of the CDR3: TGCAGTGCGCAAACTTTAGCGGGAGGCACAGATACGCAGTATTTT. The genes are TRBV20-1 and TRBJ2-3, with 9 nucleotides matching TRBD2. Germline V gene lookup returns CDR1 DFQATT and CDR2 SNEGSKA (reference sequence). J lost 1 base, V lost 6 bases, and 8 bases had no gene match. This CDR3 spans 15 amino acids.

Written as DNA, the CDR3 is TGTGCCAGCAGCCCCCAAGGCGGGCCAACTAACACCGGGGAGCTGTTTTTT. This sequence encodes CASSPQGGPTNTGELFF. The V and J genes are TRBV7-2 and TRBJ2-2; D might be TRBD2 (5 bases). V was shortened by 5 bases and J by 2 bases, with 18 bases between the two germline ends. Germline CDR1 is SGHTA and CDR2 is FQGNSA. This CDR3 is 17 amino acids long.

This clonotype was observed at least ten times. This chain connects TRBV20-1 to TRBJ2-3, with TRBD2 matching over 7 bases. The V segment lost 5 bases and the J segment 1 base; nucleotides outside the gene matches: 6. This CDR3 is 14 amino acids long. The germline V gene has CDR1 DFQATT and CDR2 SNEGSKA (reference sequence). CDR3 loop: CSAGNAGGTDTQYF. The CDR3 DNA is TGCAGTGCTGGGAACGCGGGGGGCACAGATACGCAGTATTTT.

The chain is built from TRBV29-1 and TRBJ2-7; 9 nucleotides line up with TRBD1. The V gene end was trimmed by 3 bases and the J gene end by 3 bases; junction bases not matched to a gene: 3. The CDR3 extends over 13 amino acids. Per the germline V gene, CDR1 is SQVTM and CDR2 is ANQGSEA. CDR3 coding DNA: TGCAGCGTTGAGCGGGGACAGGGCTACGAGCAGTACTTC. Translation gives CSVERGQGYEQYF.

There are a few counts of this clonotype. This rearrangement joins TRBV20-1 to TRBJ1-1; tentatively, D is TRBD1 (5 bases). CDR1 is DFQATT, CDR2 SNEGSKA, per germline (reference sequence). Trimming removed 1 base at V and 4 bases at J, with 7 bases between. CDR3 length equals 12 residues. DNA for the CDR3: TGCAGTGCTAGAGGGGGCCTCACTGAAGCTTTCTTT. Amino acid sequence: CSARGGLTEAFF.

The chain carries TRBV15 and TRBJ2-3; 8 bases are a match to TRBD2. The V segment lost 1 base and the J segment 3 bases; nucleotides outside the gene matches: 6. This CDR3 spans 16 amino acids. Germline CDR1 reads LNHNV; CDR2 reads YYDKDF (reference sequence). CDR3 protein: CATSRGGRGATDTQYF. As DNA, the CDR3 is TGTGCCACCAGCAGAGGGGGGCGGGGGGCTACAGATACGCAGTATTTT.

This chain joins TRBV6-2 or TRBV6-3 and TRBJ1-5; D is undetermined. This CDR3 is 16 amino acids long. Deletions cut 0 bases from V and 9 bases from J, with 18 bases between. Germline-derived CDR1 and CDR2 are MNHEY and SVGEGT. The CDR3 DNA sequence: TGTGCCAGCAGTTACTCCCAGACCGACCAATCGTGGCCCCAGCATTTT. As protein: CASSYSQTDQSWPQHF.

This clonotype was detected only a few times. The V call is TRBV30, the J call TRBJ1-5, with 8 bases that match TRBD1. The ends lost 0 bases at V and 5 bases at J; junction bases unmatched: 6. This CDR3 spans 15 amino acids. Germline CDR1 reads GTSNPN; CDR2 reads SVGIG (reference sequence). The CDR3 nucleotides read TGTGCCTGGAGTGTGTTTGGGACAGGCGATCAGCCCCAGCATTTT. It codes for CAWSVFGTGDQPQHF.

This clonotype was counted between two and nine times. This chain uses TRBV16 with TRBJ1-1; a possible D gene is TRBD1 (5 bases). This CDR3 has 15 residues. The germline gives CDR1 KGHSY, CDR2 FQNENV. V lost 1 base and J 3 bases, leaving 12 bases between the germline ends. CDR3 sequence reads: CASSQWGRRDTEAFF. CDR3 coding DNA: TGTGCCAGCAGCCAATGGGGACGGCGGGACACTGAAGCTTTCTTT.

This sequence joins TRBV2 and TRBJ2-5; a weak D match, TRBD2 (7 bases). The CDR3 is 14 residues long. CDR1 is SNHLY and CDR2 is FYNNEI in the germline V gene. V was pared by 10 bases and J by 5 bases, with 20 bases between. The CDR3 coding sequence is TGTGCCATCCCCCTGGGGGGGGCTGAGGAGACCCAGTACTTC. Translated: CAIPLGGAEETQYF.

This clonotype came up many times. The genes are TRBV29-1 and TRBJ1-2; TRBD1 matches at 9 bases. V trimming: 6 bases; J trimming: 1 base; junction bases outside the gene matches: 6. This CDR3 comprises 14 residues. Germline CDR1 SQVTM, CDR2 ANQGSEA. The CDR3 sequence is CSVRDREINYGYTF. CDR3 nucleotides: TGCAGCGTGAGGGACAGGGAAATTAACTATGGCTACACCTTC. Full variable domain (remainder filled in from reference TRBV29-1 and TRBJ1-2): SAVISQKPSRDICQRGTSLTIQCQVDSQVTMMFWYRQQPGQSLTLIATANQGSEATYESGFVIDKFPISRPNLTFSTLTVSNMSPEDSSIYLCSVRDREINYGYTFGSGTRLTVV.